The source of this T cell receptor (beta chain) is a study of beta chain features in type 1 diabetes. Concerning this clone: Its antigen is unidentified.

Study findings and constraints: Among patients, naive, central memory and Treg TCRB repertoires appeared more similar than among healthy donors. TCRB CDR3s were moderately but significantly shorter in Type 1 diabetes patients in all four CD4+ subsets. Equally in patients and controls, shorter templates might have been favored by PCR.

The sequenced template was cDNA made from the entire isolated RNA. The data were produced by immunoSEQ multiplex PCR, yet TCRdb's version contains in-frame clones alone and is incomplete. The sample has tens of thousands of clones, roughly 50% seen once; the top ten hold 2% to 3%. The CDR3 length is 14 residues. With 2 bases clipped from V and 5 bases from J, the junction kept 4 bases outside the gene matches. Per the germline V gene, CDR1 is MNHEY and CDR2 is SVGAGI. Stem cell-like memory, regulatory, central memory and naive CD4+ cells were sorted via CD45RO/CCR7/CD25/CD127/CD95/CD27. Post-sort purity exceeded 95% for all sorted populations.

The receptor comes from a woman aged 40 to 49 with type 1 diabetes. The chain has TRBV6-5 and TRBJ1-1; 8 positions match TRBD1. Material: Tregs from blood. CDR3 sequence reads: CASSYGGQGTEAFF. The CDR3 bases are TGTGCCAGCAGTTACGGAGGACAGGGAACTGAAGCTTTCTTT.